The T cell receptor beta chain described here comes from a study of blood T cell repertoires in COVID-19. Across the study: COVID-19 samples, acute and convalescent, were from the United States, Italy and Spain. T cells, B-cell-depleted T cells, or PBMCs supplied cDNA or gDNA.

The V and J ends lost 3 bases and 7 bases respectively, with 28 bases between them. The V gene's germline CDR1 is MGHRA and CDR2 YSYEKL. This CDR3 is built from 19 residues. Participants reported their clinical history, and cohort assignment relied on those reports. TCRdb keeps only in-frame clones here, not all; method: immunoSEQ multiplex PCR. The data show 350,000 to 550,000 clones, more than 80% seen once. Specimen: PBMCs or T cells enriched from blood (not recorded which). This chain links TRBV4-1 with TRBJ2-1, with D possibly matching TRBD2 (10 bases). This clonotype was sampled from a man aged 25 to 45 who had recovered from COVID-19. The CDR3 nucleotides read TGCGCCAGCAGCCAGTCCCGGGACAGGGCCAGCGGGAGGGAGAATGAGCAGTTCTTC. Translated, it gives CASSQSRDRASGRENEQFF.